The 21 T cell receptor beta chains given below trace back to one sample, sequenced in a study of T-cell reconstitution after alpha-beta-depleted transplantation in children. Researchers prepared the TCRbeta library using unique molecular identifiers, the study reports. Each CDR3 protein gets one entry after TCRdb re-called the PCR reads with MiXCR. In the table there are tens of thousands of distinct CDR3 sequences, approximately 43% of which are singletons. This sample comprised PBMCs, mostly from graft donor cells, obtained 360 days after TCRalphabeta/CD19-depleted stem cell transplant. The receptor set was obtained from a male patient between 10 and 17 years old who had a stem cell transplant for acute lymphoblastic leukemia, so the T cells may come from the graft donor.

This clonotype was counted between two and nine times. The rearrangement links TRBV25-1 to TRBJ1-3; D is uncertain. This CDR3 has 11 amino acids. CDR1 and CDR2 from the germline V gene are MGHDK and SYGVNS. Trimming took 3 bases from V and 6 from J, leaving 3 bases between them. The CDR3 coding sequence is TGTGCCAGCAGTGAGGTAAACACCATATATTTT. Encoded protein: CASSEVNTIYF.

The chain links TRBV27 to TRBJ2-2, with 7 positions matching TRBD1. Germline CDR1 reads MNHEY; CDR2 reads SMNVEV (reference sequence). The ends lost 4 bases at V and 1 base at J; junction bases unmatched: 15. The CDR3 sequence is 19 residues long. CDR3 amino acids: CASSSSSLTGLVNTGELFF. The DNA for the CDR3 is TGTGCCAGCAGTTCCAGCAGTCTGACAGGGCTTGTGAACACCGGGGAGCTGTTTTTT.

The rearrangement joins TRBV28 to TRBJ2-3; D gene uncertain. Germline V gene data show CDR1 as MDHEN and CDR2 as SYDVKM. CDR3 length: 12 residues. V lost 4 bases and J lost 5, with 7 bases in between. DNA of the CDR3: TGTGCCAGCAGTTCTGAACGAGATACGCAGTATTTT. As protein: CASSSERDTQYF.

This clonotype was picked up a small number of times. V usage is TRBV10-3 and J usage is TRBJ2-7; D remains unclear. Looked up from germline, CDR1 is ENHRY and CDR2 is SYGVKD. This CDR3 region has 13 residues. V was pared by 5 bases and J by 0 bases, with 8 bases between. CDR3 DNA sequence: TGTGCCATCAGTTCCGGGCCCTCCTACGAGCAGTACTTC. The encoded protein is CAISSGPSYEQYF.

Only a few counts were recorded for this clonotype. This chain uses TRBV5-5 with TRBJ1-4, with D perhaps TRBD1 (5 bases). The CDR3 spans 17 residues. CDR1 is SGHKS and CDR2 is YYEKEE in the germline V gene (reference sequence). Trimming pared 0 bases from V and 3 bases from J, leaving 15 bases between. The CDR3 nucleotides read TGTGCCAGCAGCTTGGTGGAGGGACCAAGGGCTAATGAAAAACTGTTTTTT. Its translation: CASSLVEGPRANEKLFF.

The chain is built from TRBV20-1 and TRBJ2-7; D is unclear. The V gene lost 2 bases and the J gene lost 6 bases, with 8 bases spanning the gap. From germline, CDR1 is DFQATT and CDR2 SNEGSKA (reference sequence). The CDR3 extends over 11 amino acids. CDR3 DNA sequence: TGCAGTGCTAGATTTGGGTCCGAGCAGTACTTC. Residues: CSARFGSEQYF.

There are many counts of this clonotype. The rearrangement joins TRBV10-2 to TRBJ2-2, with D hard to call. V was clipped by 0 bases and J by 5 bases, with 7 bases between them. Germline CDR1 reads WSHSY; CDR2 reads SAAADI. The CDR3 is 14 amino acids. As DNA, the CDR3 is TGCGCCAGCAGTGAGTCATGGGGAACCGGGGAGCTGTTTTTT. Its translation: CASSESWGTGELFF.

In this sample, this clonotype turned up a few times. The rearrangement links TRBV28 to TRBJ1-1; possible D gene TRBD1, 6 bases. V shed 3 bases and J shed 4 bases, with 12 bases lying between them. The CDR3 runs to 14 residues. Germline CDR1 and CDR2: MDHEN and SYDVKM. The CDR3 loop reads CASSFRGPSTEAFF. The CDR3 region has the DNA TGTGCCAGCAGTTTTCGGGGGCCGAGCACTGAAGCTTTCTTT.

The CDR3 region is CASSADWTSGRGIPTGELFF. The CDR3 region has the DNA TGTGCCAGCAGTGCGGACTGGACTAGCGGGAGGGGGATTCCCACCGGGGAGCTGTTTTTT. This rearrangement joins TRBV12-3 or TRBV12-4 to TRBJ2-2; 15 bases fit TRBD2. CDR3 length equals 20 residues. V lost 5 bases, J lost 4 bases, and 14 bases stayed unmatched.

This clonotype was counted between two and nine times. The V and J genes are TRBV12-3 or TRBV12-4 and TRBJ2-7; the D gene is possibly TRBD1 (6 bases). V dropped 10 bases and J dropped 3 bases, with 13 bases sitting between them. The CDR3 sequence is 12 residues long. In DNA form, the CDR3 reads TGTGCCACCTCTCGACAGGACTACGAGCAGTACTTC. Its translation is CATSRQDYEQYF.

In this sample, this clonotype turned up many times. The chain employs TRBV27 and TRBJ2-7, with 7 bases identical to TRBD2. CDR1 and CDR2 from the germline V gene are MNHEY and SMNVEV (reference sequence). This CDR3 has 14 residues. V shed 3 bases and J 3 bases; nucleotides not matched to a gene: 5. The CDR3 is CASSFGRGNYEQYF. For the CDR3, the DNA is TGTGCCAGCAGTTTTGGGAGGGGAAACTACGAGCAGTACTTC.

The chain uses TRBV29-1 and TRBJ1-2; no definite D call. Germline CDR1 is SQVTM and CDR2 is ANQGSEA. Trimming cost V 6 bases and J 6 bases, with 8 bases left between them. The CDR3 runs 10 residues. The CDR3 loop reads CSVRRDGYTF. The CDR3 DNA follows: TGCAGCGTCCGAAGGGATGGCTACACCTTC. The full variable domain, rest sourced from reference TRBV29-1 and TRBJ1-2, is SAVISQKPSRDICQRGTSLTIQCQVDSQVTMMFWYRQQPGQSLTLIATANQGSEATYESGFVIDKFPISRPNLTFSTLTVSNMSPEDSSIYLCSVRRDGYTFGSGTRLTVV.

V is TRBV11-2 and J is TRBJ2-7; 8 nucleotides align to TRBD2. The length of the CDR3 is 15 residues. Looked up from germline, CDR1 is SGHAT and CDR2 is FQNNGV. V gave up 4 bases and J gave up 0 bases; unmatched junction bases: 5. This CDR3 is CASSYSGASSYEQYF. The CDR3 bases are TGTGCCAGCAGCTATAGCGGGGCCAGCTCCTACGAGCAGTACTTC.

The chain combines TRBV12-3 or TRBV12-4 with TRBJ1-5; TRBD1 aligns across 10 bases. The CDR3 is 15 amino acids. V was pared by 2 bases and J by 4 bases, with 2 bases of the junction left unmatched. The CDR3 DNA reads as TGTGCCAGCAGTTTAAGGACAGGGGGTAATCAGCCCCAGCATTTT. This sequence encodes CASSLRTGGNQPQHF.

J is TRBJ1-3 and V is TRBV11-2, with D unresolved. V was trimmed by 5 bases and J by 0 bases, leaving 14 bases between them. This CDR3 region has 16 residues. The germline V gene has CDR1 SGHAT and CDR2 FQNNGV. CDR3 DNA sequence: TGTGCCAGCAGCCGCGAGGGCGGACGCTCTGGAAACACCATATATTTT. It codes for CASSREGGRSGNTIYF.

This clonotype showed up just once. J is TRBJ2-1 and V is TRBV7-2; TRBD1 might be the D (6 bases). V was cut by 6 bases and J by 4 bases, with 13 bases left in between. Germline CDR1 is SGHTA and CDR2 is FQGNSA. The CDR3 totals 14 residues. The CDR3: CASRDPTGYNEQFF. In nucleotides, the CDR3 is TGTGCCAGCAGAGATCCAACAGGGTACAATGAGCAGTTCTTC.

This clonotype was counted ten times or more. The rearrangement uses TRBV12-3 or TRBV12-4 and TRBJ1-1; a weak D match, TRBD1 (5 bases). This CDR3 has 12 amino acids. The V gene lost 5 bases and the J gene lost 10 bases, with 14 bases spanning the gap. The DNA of the CDR3 is TGTGCCAGCAGTCTCCAGGGTCCCGTAGCTTTCTTT. It specifies CASSLQGPVAFF.

This clonotype was seen just once. The rearrangement uses TRBV12-3 or TRBV12-4 and TRBJ2-2, with D unclear. The ends were cut back, 5 bases at V and 3 bases at J, with 10 bases in the middle. The CDR3 length is 14 residues. CDR3 region: CASSPISDTGELFF. As DNA, the CDR3 is TGTGCCAGCAGTCCGATTTCGGACACCGGGGAGCTGTTTTTT.

Only a few counts were recorded for this clonotype. V gene TRBV11-2 combines with J gene TRBJ2-1; 8 bases map to TRBD2. CDR1 and CDR2 (germline): SGHAT, FQNNGV. This CDR3 region has 14 residues. J was trimmed by 0 bases and V by 7 bases; bases with no gene match: 2. The CDR3 here is CASTGGSSYNEQFF. For the CDR3, the DNA is TGTGCCAGCACGGGGGGGAGCTCCTACAATGAGCAGTTCTTC.

Only a few counts were recorded for this clonotype. This chain uses TRBV28 with TRBJ2-1; 12 nucleotides line up with TRBD2. The ends lost 5 bases at V and 8 bases at J; junction bases unmatched: 4. The germline V gene has CDR1 MDHEN and CDR2 SYDVKM. This CDR3 region has 14 residues. The DNA for the CDR3 is TGTGCCAGCAGTCTAGCGGGAGGGCCCGATGAGCAGTTCTTC. The encoded protein is CASSLAGGPDEQFF. Using reference TRBV28 and TRBJ2-1 for the parts outside the CDR3, the full variable domain is DVKVTQSSRYLVKRTGEKVFLECVQDMDHENMFWYRQDPGLGLRLIYFSYDVKMKEKGDIPEGYSVSREKKERFSLILESASTNQTSMYLCASSLAGGPDEQFFGPGTRLTVL.

This chain joins TRBV12-3 or TRBV12-4 and TRBJ2-7, with D maybe TRBD2 (6 bases). V was trimmed by 6 bases and J by 0 bases, leaving 15 bases between them. The CDR3 totals 15 residues. In nucleotides, the CDR3 is TGTGCCAGCAGCCTACCACCCGGGGGCTCCTACGAGCAGTACTTC. Its protein is CASSLPPGGSYEQYF.